The 16 T cell receptor beta chains reported below all come from one sample, sequenced in a study of CD4 T cell repertoires in COVID-19. Some clones are missing from TCRdb's copy, which holds only in-frame ones; the method was immunoSEQ multiplex PCR. The sample carries some 80,000 clones, about four fifths recorded once. The material was CD4+ T cells from peripheral blood, obtained after recovery from COVID-19. Receptors were obtained from a human donor who had COVID-19.

The V and J genes are TRBV7-3 and TRBJ2-1; tentatively, D is TRBD2 (6 bases). Germline V gene data show CDR1 as SGHTA and CDR2 as FQGTGA. V was shortened by 6 bases and J by 7 bases, with 19 bases between the two germline ends. The CDR3 runs 15 residues. The CDR3 is CASSLGGLNENEQFF. Written as DNA, the CDR3 is TGTGCCAGCAGTCTGGGGGGATTAAATGAGAATGAGCAGTTCTTC.

This clone was observed a single time. The chain couples TRBV7-2 to TRBJ1-1, with D uncertain. V was trimmed by 5 bases and J by 5 bases, leaving 15 bases between them. CDR1 and CDR2 from the germline V gene are SGHTA and FQGNSA. The CDR3 contains 14 residues. CDR3: CASSQYGRETEAFF. The CDR3 coding sequence is TGTGCCAGCAGCCAATATGGGAGGGAAACTGAAGCTTTCTTT.

The chain is built from TRBV5-5 and TRBJ2-3; no clear D gene. Germline-derived CDR1 and CDR2 are SGHKS and YYEKEE (reference sequence). The CDR3 is 15 amino acids. Trimming shortened V by 0 bases and J by 0 bases, and 8 bases separated the two germline ends. The CDR3 DNA sequence: TGTGCCAGCAGCTTGGAAACGACTAGCACAGATACGCAGTATTTT. It codes for CASSLETTSTDTQYF.

The chain's CDR3 is CASNPRDGAYEQYF. The CDR3 bases are TGTGCCAGCAACCCTAGGGACGGAGCCTACGAGCAGTACTTC. This rearrangement joins TRBV2 to TRBJ2-7; the D gene could be TRBD1 or TRBD2 (5 bases each). Deletions cut 7 bases from V and 2 bases from J, with 15 bases between. The CDR3 runs 14 residues. Germline V gene data show CDR1 as SNHLY and CDR2 as FYNNEI.

The chain uses TRBV2 and TRBJ1-1, with 7 positions matching TRBD1. Germline V gene sequence: CDR1 SNHLY, CDR2 FYNNEI. The CDR3 has 16 amino acids. V lost 1 base, J lost 4 bases, and 9 bases stayed unmatched. The CDR3 region is CASSEGSRQGRTEAFF. CDR3 coding DNA: TGTGCCAGCAGTGAAGGTTCTAGACAGGGACGCACTGAAGCTTTCTTT.

The chain recombines TRBV10-2 with TRBJ1-6, with no clear D. This CDR3 has 13 amino acids. The germline V and J ends were trimmed by 8 bases and 8 bases, with 13 bases remaining between them. CDR1 WSHSY and CDR2 SAAADI come from the germline V gene. CDR3 nucleotides: TGCGCCAGCCAGACCGAGGAAGATTCACCCCTCCACTTT. Residues: CASQTEEDSPLHF.

V usage is TRBV7-9 and J usage is TRBJ1-6, with D perhaps matching TRBD1 (5 bases). Trimming took 7 bases from V and 3 from J, leaving 16 bases between them. Germline CDR1 is SEHNR and CDR2 is FQNEAQ (reference sequence). The CDR3 covers 16 residues. The CDR3 spells CASIKEGINYNSPLHF. The DNA for the CDR3 is TGTGCCAGCATTAAGGAGGGGATTAACTATAATTCACCCCTCCACTTT.

This chain joins TRBV6-5 and TRBJ2-3; TRBD1 or TRBD2 may be the D gene (6 bases each). V was clipped by 6 bases and J by 3 bases, with 16 bases between them. Germline values: CDR1 MNHEY, CDR2 SVGAGI. There are 15 residues in the CDR3. The CDR3 region is CASRTRGQRTDTQYF. CDR3 nucleotides: TGTGCCAGCAGAACCCGGGGGCAACGGACAGATACGCAGTATTTT.

This clone was counted a single time. J is TRBJ2-3 and V is TRBV7-6; no definite D call. This CDR3 comprises 11 residues. V lost 1 base to trimming and J lost 5 bases, with 1 base between them. Germline CDR1 is SGHVS and CDR2 is FNYEAQ. CDR3 DNA: TGTGCCAGCAGCTTAGAAGATACGCAGTATTTT. As protein: CASSLEDTQYF.

The rearrangement links TRBV7-8 to TRBJ2-7; D possibly corresponds to TRBD2 (5 bases). V dropped 0 bases and J dropped 9 bases, with 27 bases sitting between them. The CDR3 length is 18 residues. Germline CDR1 SGHVS, CDR2 FQNEAQ. The CDR3 DNA reads TGTGCCAGCAGCTTAGCTCATGGCCCGACCAGAGGGAGCCTGGTGCAGTACTTC. This translates into CASSLAHGPTRGSLVQYF.

V is TRBV11-2 and J is TRBJ1-1; D ambiguous. Deletions cut 5 bases from V and 3 bases from J, with 19 bases between. CDR3 size: 16 residues. Germline CDR1 is SGHAT and CDR2 is FQNNGV. The CDR3 is CASSPRSSPTDTEAFF. The CDR3 nucleotides read TGTGCCAGCAGCCCCCGGTCGAGCCCTACTGACACTGAAGCTTTCTTT. Complete variable domain (other parts from reference TRBV11-2 and TRBJ1-1): EAGVAQSPRYKIIEKRQSVAFWCNPISGHATLYWYQQILGQGPKLLIQFQNNGVVDDSQLPKDRFSAERLKGVDSTLKIQPAKLEDSAVYLCASSPRSSPTDTEAFFGQGTRLTVV.

In its sample, this clone was seen a few times. The genes are TRBV3-1 (or the pseudogene TRBV3-2) and TRBJ2-3, with TRBD2 identical over 10 bases. V shed 1 base, J shed 6 bases, and the junction held 4 bases outside the gene matches. The germline gives CDR1 LGHDT, CDR2 YNNKEL (reference sequence). This CDR3 is 15 amino acids long. The CDR3 spells CASSQGTSGADTQYF. CDR3 bases: TGTGCCAGCAGCCAAGGGACTAGCGGAGCGGATACGCAGTATTTT.

This clone was picked up a small number of times. The chain has TRBV7-9 and TRBJ2-3; weak D call: TRBD2 (5 bases). V lost 1 base and J lost 1, with 9 bases in between. The CDR3 totals 15 residues. CDR1 and CDR2 from the germline V gene are SEHNR and FQNEAQ (reference sequence). For the CDR3, the DNA is TGTGCCAGCAGCTTAGACGGGAAGGGCACAGATACGCAGTATTTT. It yields the protein CASSLDGKGTDTQYF. The whole variable domain, remainder taken from reference TRBV7-9 and TRBJ2-3, is DTGVSQNPRHKITKRGQNVTFRCDPISEHNRLYWYRQTLGQGPEFLTYFQNEAQLEKSRLLSDRFSAERPKGSFSTLEIQRTEQGDSAMYLCASSLDGKGTDTQYFGPGTRLTVL.

The J gene is TRBJ2-1, the V gene TRBV23-1; D gene uncertain. TRBV23-1 counts as an open reading frame of uncertain function. V lost 2 bases to trimming and J lost 3 bases, with 17 bases between them. The CDR3 consists of 17 residues. The CDR3 bases are TGCGCCAGCAGTCAACCAGCCTGCAACTACTTCTACAATGAGCAGTTCTTC. It is translated as CASSQPACNYFYNEQFF.

The chain uses TRBV19 and TRBJ2-7, with 8 positions matching TRBD1. Germline assignment: CDR1 LNHDA and CDR2 SQIVND (reference sequence). The CDR3 totals 13 residues. After removal of 5 bases from V and 7 bases from J, the junction contained 7 bases not matched to a gene. The CDR3 bases are TGTGCCAGTAGTGAAGACAGGGGAGGAGAGCAGTACTTC. Translated: CASSEDRGGEQYF.

The chain links TRBV28 to TRBJ2-2; D is ambiguous. Trimming cost V 1 base and J 6 bases, with 3 bases left between them. Germline V gives CDR1 MDHEN, CDR2 SYDVKM. The CDR3 is 12 amino acids. The DNA of the CDR3 is TGTGCCAGCAGTTTATTGTCCGGGGAGCTGTTTTTT. This encodes CASSLLSGELFF.